These 24 T cell receptor beta chains originate from one sample sequenced in a study of ipilimumab plus nivolumab after autologous stem cell transplantation. Profiled with immunoSEQ multiplex PCR; TCRdb holds only in-frame clones, not every one. This table has 17,000 or so clones, about 80% appearing once. This specimen was PBMCs, taken in a trial of ipilimumab plus nivolumab as post-transplant consolidation. These receptors were collected from a male donor with diffuse large B-cell lymphoma.

The chain couples TRBV7-8 to TRBJ1-6; maybe TRBD1 (6 bases). V was cut by 5 bases and J by 0 bases, with 11 bases left in between. The germline gives CDR1 SGHVS, CDR2 FQNEAQ. CDR3 length: 16 amino acids. The CDR3 reads CASSPQGYSYNSPLHF. Written as DNA, the CDR3 is TGTGCCAGCAGCCCACAGGGTTACTCCTATAATTCACCCCTCCACTTT.

The V and J genes are TRBV7-8 and TRBJ2-7; D remains unclear. Germline CDR1 is SGHVS and CDR2 is FQNEAQ. Trimming left V 4 bases short and J 3 bases short, with 16 bases between. The CDR3 length is 15 residues. The CDR3 here is CASSSRAGFGYEQYF. The CDR3, as DNA: TGTGCCAGCAGCTCCCGGGCAGGCTTCGGCTACGAGCAGTACTTC.

The CDR3 protein is CASSESRPRTPTNEKLFF. In DNA form, the CDR3 reads TGTGCCAGCAGTGAATCCCGTCCGAGGACGCCAACTAATGAAAAACTGTTTTTT. The chain combines TRBV25-1 with TRBJ1-4; D unresolved. The germline V and J ends were trimmed by 1 base and 0 bases, with 15 bases remaining between them. This CDR3 region has 18 residues. Germline CDR1 MGHDK, CDR2 SYGVNS.

This clone was seen more than once but under ten times. The chain is built from TRBV6-5 and TRBJ1-2; possibly TRBD1 for D (5 bases). CDR3 length: 15 residues. V shed 8 bases and J shed 6 bases, with 22 bases lying between them. Germline CDR1 reads MNHEY; CDR2 reads SVGAGI. DNA of the CDR3: TGTGCCAGCGGCCAAGACAGACTACTTTACGATGGCTACACCTTC. Translating gives CASGQDRLLYDGYTF.

The chain is built from TRBV7-2 and TRBJ2-5; TRBD2 matches at 7 bases. V was clipped by 1 base and J by 1 base; unmatched bases: 3. The V gene's germline CDR1 is SGHTA and CDR2 FQGNSA. This CDR3 comprises 15 residues. The CDR3 loop reads CASSLGTRSQETQYF. The CDR3 bases are TGTGCCAGCAGCTTAGGGACTAGAAGCCAAGAGACCCAGTACTTC.

The J gene is TRBJ1-2, the V gene TRBV2; 7 nucleotides align to TRBD1. The germline gives CDR1 SNHLY, CDR2 FYNNEI. Losses at the gene ends were 2 bases for V and 4 bases for J; bases not matched to a gene: 7. The CDR3 sequence is 15 residues long. Written as DNA, the CDR3 is TGTGCCAGCAGTGAAACCGGGACAGAAGTCTATGGCTACACCTTC. This sequence encodes CASSETGTEVYGYTF.

V usage is TRBV13 and J usage is TRBJ1-2; D might be TRBD1 (5 bases). The germline CDR1 and CDR2 sequences are PRHDT and FYEKMQ (reference sequence). The CDR3 sequence is 13 residues long. V was trimmed by 5 bases and J by 1 base, leaving 8 bases between them. Here the CDR3 reads CASSLTDNYGYTF. The CDR3 DNA reads as TGTGCCAGCAGCCTGACAGATAACTATGGCTACACCTTC.

In DNA form, the CDR3 reads TGTGCCAGCAGCTTAAGTGCCGGGATGAACACTGAAGCTTTCTTT. Its protein product is CASSLSAGMNTEAFF. V gene TRBV7-8 combines with J gene TRBJ1-1, with no clear D. CDR3 length: 15 residues. Germline V gene sequence: CDR1 SGHVS, CDR2 FQNEAQ. V was pared by 2 bases and J by 0 bases, with 10 bases between.

This chain joins TRBV4-1 and TRBJ2-5; D ambiguous. The CDR3 has 13 residues. Germline V lookup: CDR1 MGHRA, CDR2 YSYEKL. Between the trimmed V and J ends, which lost 1 base and 5 bases, there was a span of 8 bases. The CDR3 spells CASSQVDVETQYF. CDR3 coding DNA: TGCGCCAGCAGCCAAGTAGACGTCGAGACCCAGTACTTC.

This clone turned up a few times. The V and J genes are TRBV2 and TRBJ2-3; 8 nucleotides align to TRBD2. V lost 2 bases, J lost 3 bases, and 4 bases stayed unmatched. Per germline, CDR1 SNHLY and CDR2 FYNNEI. This CDR3 comprises 15 residues. CDR3 in amino acids: CASSEWGTRTDTQYF. CDR3 DNA: TGTGCCAGCAGTGAATGGGGGACTAGGACAGATACGCAGTATTTT. Variable domain in full (rest from reference TRBV2 and TRBJ2-3): EPEVTQTPSHQVTQMGQEVILRCVPISNHLYFYWYRQILGQKVEFLVSFYNNEISEKSEIFDDQFSVERPDGSNFTLKIRSTKLEDSAMYFCASSEWGTRTDTQYFGPGTRLTVL.

The chain is built from TRBV5-6 and TRBJ2-4; a possible D gene is TRBD1 (5 bases). The CDR3 runs to 14 residues. Per germline, CDR1 SGHDT and CDR2 YYEEEE. The V gene lost 5 bases and the J gene lost 1 base, with 10 bases spanning the gap. Here the CDR3 DNA reads TGTGCCAGCAGTTTCGCAGGGGCCAAAAACATTCAGTACTTC. The encoded protein is CASSFAGAKNIQYF.

This clone was detected only once. This rearrangement joins TRBV7-2 to TRBJ2-3, with unresolved D. In germline, CDR1 is SGHTA, CDR2 FQGNSA. V lost 7 bases and J 0 bases, leaving 17 bases between the germline ends. The CDR3 length is 16 residues. CDR3 sequence reads: CASTRAQTSSTDTQYF. For the CDR3, the DNA is TGTGCCAGCACCCGGGCACAGACTTCTAGCACAGATACGCAGTATTTT.

This chain connects TRBV4-1 to TRBJ1-5, with D possibly TRBD1 on 6 matching bases. V was trimmed by 2 bases and J by 7 bases, leaving 24 bases between them. This CDR3 contains 18 residues. Germline loops: CDR1 MGHRA, CDR2 YSYEKL. CDR3 sequence (DNA): TGCGCCAGCAGCCAATCCTACGGGGGGGCCCTTGGGGAACAGCCCCAGCATTTT. Its translation is CASSQSYGGALGEQPQHF.

This chain joins TRBV29-1 and TRBJ2-3; a possible D gene is TRBD2 (6 bases). CDR1 and CDR2 from the germline V gene are SQVTM and ANQGSEA. Trimming left V 3 bases short and J 0 bases short, with 13 bases between. The CDR3 length is 15 residues. CDR3 amino acids: CSVDSSSVSTDTQYF. DNA of the CDR3: TGCAGCGTTGATTCGTCTAGCGTGAGCACAGATACGCAGTATTTT.

V is TRBV5-1 and J is TRBJ2-2, with TRBD2 identical over 8 bases. The CDR3 has 14 residues. V lost 6 bases, J lost 0 bases, and 1 base stayed unmatched. The germline CDR1 and CDR2 sequences are SGHRS and YFSETQ. CDR3 sequence: CASMTSANTGELFF. The DNA for the CDR3 is TGCGCCAGCATGACTAGCGCGAACACCGGGGAGCTGTTTTTT.

This sequence joins TRBV6-5 and TRBJ2-2; D is uncertain. In germline, CDR1 is MNHEY, CDR2 SVGAGI. The CDR3 totals 12 residues. The germline V and J ends were trimmed by 7 bases and 6 bases, with 9 bases remaining between them. The CDR3 here is CASKDGSGELFF. The CDR3 region has the DNA TGTGCCAGCAAGGACGGGTCCGGGGAGCTGTTTTTT.

This chain uses TRBV5-4 with TRBJ2-5; 7 nucleotides align to TRBD2. Germline CDR1 reads SGHNT; CDR2 reads YYREEE (reference sequence). The CDR3 consists of 15 residues. Trimming at V came to 0 bases and at J to 1 base, leaving 3 bases not matched to a gene. In DNA, the CDR3 is TGTGCCAGCAGCTTGGAAGCGGGGACCCAAGAGACCCAGTACTTC. This encodes CASSLEAGTQETQYF.

The V call is TRBV5-4, the J call TRBJ2-3; a weak D match, TRBD2 (6 bases). Trimming cost V 2 bases and J 1 base, with 11 bases left between them. This CDR3 comprises 15 residues. From germline, CDR1 is SGHNT and CDR2 YYREEE (reference sequence). Here the CDR3 DNA reads TGTGCCAGCAGCTTTCGGGACTTGGGCACAGATACGCAGTATTTT. Translated, it gives CASSFRDLGTDTQYF.

The chain is built from TRBV11-2 and TRBJ2-3; no definite D call. The germline V gene has CDR1 SGHAT and CDR2 FQNNGV. V lost 1 base and J lost 1, with 0 bases in between. The CDR3 covers 12 residues. In DNA, the CDR3 is TGTGCCAGCAGCTTAGGCACAGATACGCAGTATTTT. Its translation is CASSLGTDTQYF.

By share of the sample, this clone is medium-sized. The chain recombines TRBV9 with TRBJ2-3; 10 bases map to TRBD2. Looked up from germline, CDR1 is SGDLS and CDR2 is YYNGEE. This CDR3 has 17 amino acids. With V trimmed by 0 bases and J by 2 bases, 6 bases remained unmatched. The CDR3 here is CASSVEKRGGNTDTQYF. The CDR3 nucleotides read TGTGCCAGCAGCGTAGAAAAGCGGGGGGGAAACACAGATACGCAGTATTTT.

The genes are TRBV5-6 and TRBJ1-1, with D perhaps matching TRBD1 (6 bases). V lost 4 bases and J 0 bases, leaving 22 bases between the germline ends. Germline loops: CDR1 SGHDT, CDR2 YYEEEE. This CDR3 is 18 amino acids long. The CDR3 bases are TGTGCCAGCAGCCTTCAACGCCATCTGGGGGCTATGAACACTGAAGCTTTCTTT. Residues: CASSLQRHLGAMNTEAFF.

The V gene is TRBV30, the J gene TRBJ2-6; 12 positions match TRBD2. CDR3 length: 18 amino acids. The J segment lost 0 bases and the V segment lost 5 bases, leaving 8 bases of the junction unmatched. Looked up from germline, CDR1 is GTSNPN and CDR2 is SVGIG (reference sequence). The CDR3 coding sequence is TGTGCCTGGGGACTAGCGGGGCTAGGACGCTCTGGGGCCAACGTCCTGACTTTC. Protein: CAWGLAGLGRSGANVLTF.

This rearrangement joins TRBV5-1 to TRBJ2-5, with D perhaps TRBD1 (5 bases). The CDR3 is 16 residues long. The V end was cut by 2 bases, the J end by 5 bases, with 19 bases between. Germline assignment: CDR1 SGHRS and CDR2 YFSETQ. The CDR3 sequence: CASSFSTGKAVETQYF. Here the CDR3 DNA reads TGCGCCAGCAGCTTTTCTACAGGAAAGGCTGTGGAGACCCAGTACTTC.

The J gene is TRBJ2-3, the V gene TRBV19, with a weak D call TRBD1 (6 bases). This CDR3 has 13 residues. CDR1 and CDR2 (germline): LNHDA, SQIVND (reference sequence). Trimming took off 10 bases at V and 2 bases at J, with 13 bases between the two ends. CDR3 in amino acids: CATGDPPTDTQYF. In DNA, the CDR3 is TGTGCCACAGGGGACCCTCCCACAGATACGCAGTATTTT.